This TCR beta chain was identified during a study of T cells after yellow fever vaccination. 5'RACE template switching generated TCR cDNA, adding a universal primer site and UMIs. TCRdb used MiXCR to reprocess the 5' RACE reads, holding one entry per CDR3 protein. The profile shows roughly 120,000 distinct CDR3 sequences, 6% to 8% of them singletons. The CDR3 runs 15 residues. Trimming shortened V by 4 bases and J by 0 bases, and 11 bases separated the two germline ends. Germline values: CDR1 SGHRS, CDR2 YFSETQ. This clonotype was seen ten or more times. The sequencing here drew on CD4+ T cells sorted from PBMCs, taken around 10 days after the first yellow fever vaccination. The gene calls are TRBV5-1 and TRBJ2-1; D is unclear. The origin of this receptor is a young man who received the YFV17D yellow fever vaccine. The CDR3 region is CASSTDTSSYNEQFF. The DNA for the CDR3 is TGCGCCAGCAGCACCGACACGAGCTCCTACAATGAGCAGTTCTTC.